This entry lists 5 T cell receptor beta chains sequenced from one sample in a study of cytomegalovirus exposure and HLA in healthy donors. The table came from immunoSEQ multiplex PCR; TCRdb's copy has only in-frame clones and leaves some out. The table records about 150,000 clones, 80% to 95% of them present only once. Sequenced input: PBMCs. The receptors were sampled from a man younger than 30 in good health and CMV-seronegative.

This clone was observed once. The V and J genes are TRBV6-6 and TRBJ1-3; no reliable D call. Germline V lookup: CDR1 MNHNY, CDR2 SVGAGI (reference sequence). This CDR3 contains 13 residues. V shed 1 base and J shed 10 bases, with 11 bases lying between them. In DNA, the CDR3 is TGTGCCAGCAGTTACTTGGCTGGGGAGACCATATATTTT. It encodes CASSYLAGETIYF.

The rearrangement uses TRBV30 and TRBJ1-1; 11 bases map to TRBD1. From germline, CDR1 is GTSNPN and CDR2 SVGIG (reference sequence). Germline trimming cut 3 bases from V and 6 bases from J; bases unmatched to any gene: 6. This CDR3 comprises 14 residues. The CDR3 DNA reads as TGTGCCTGGAGCATTGGACAGGGGGCTTCTGAAGCTTTCTTT. It translates to CAWSIGQGASEAFF.

This chain connects TRBV7-8 to TRBJ2-7; 11 nucleotides match TRBD2. This CDR3 has 15 residues. With 7 bases clipped from V and 7 bases from J, the junction kept 12 bases outside the gene matches. Germline assignment: CDR1 SGHVS and CDR2 FQNEAQ. The CDR3 protein is CASILTSGRIGEQYV. The CDR3 bases are TGTGCCAGCATCCTTACTAGCGGGAGAATTGGGGAGCAGTACGTC.

The chain carries TRBV4-1 and TRBJ1-1; 12 bases map to TRBD1. Germline loops: CDR1 MGHRA, CDR2 YSYEKL. The CDR3 totals 16 residues. Germline trimming cut 3 bases from V and 5 bases from J; bases unmatched to any gene: 7. Here the CDR3 reads CASSQGQGARQTEAFF. DNA for the CDR3: TGCGCCAGCAGCCAGGGACAGGGGGCGCGTCAGACTGAAGCTTTCTTT.

This chain links TRBV5-1 with TRBJ2-2; 9 positions agree with TRBD1. CDR3 length equals 14 residues. V lost 5 bases, J lost 5 bases, and 4 bases stayed unmatched. CDR1 and CDR2 (germline): SGHRS, YFSETQ. Here the CDR3 reads CASRGTGLTGELFF. For the CDR3, the DNA is TGCGCCAGCAGAGGGACAGGGTTGACCGGGGAGCTGTTTTTT.